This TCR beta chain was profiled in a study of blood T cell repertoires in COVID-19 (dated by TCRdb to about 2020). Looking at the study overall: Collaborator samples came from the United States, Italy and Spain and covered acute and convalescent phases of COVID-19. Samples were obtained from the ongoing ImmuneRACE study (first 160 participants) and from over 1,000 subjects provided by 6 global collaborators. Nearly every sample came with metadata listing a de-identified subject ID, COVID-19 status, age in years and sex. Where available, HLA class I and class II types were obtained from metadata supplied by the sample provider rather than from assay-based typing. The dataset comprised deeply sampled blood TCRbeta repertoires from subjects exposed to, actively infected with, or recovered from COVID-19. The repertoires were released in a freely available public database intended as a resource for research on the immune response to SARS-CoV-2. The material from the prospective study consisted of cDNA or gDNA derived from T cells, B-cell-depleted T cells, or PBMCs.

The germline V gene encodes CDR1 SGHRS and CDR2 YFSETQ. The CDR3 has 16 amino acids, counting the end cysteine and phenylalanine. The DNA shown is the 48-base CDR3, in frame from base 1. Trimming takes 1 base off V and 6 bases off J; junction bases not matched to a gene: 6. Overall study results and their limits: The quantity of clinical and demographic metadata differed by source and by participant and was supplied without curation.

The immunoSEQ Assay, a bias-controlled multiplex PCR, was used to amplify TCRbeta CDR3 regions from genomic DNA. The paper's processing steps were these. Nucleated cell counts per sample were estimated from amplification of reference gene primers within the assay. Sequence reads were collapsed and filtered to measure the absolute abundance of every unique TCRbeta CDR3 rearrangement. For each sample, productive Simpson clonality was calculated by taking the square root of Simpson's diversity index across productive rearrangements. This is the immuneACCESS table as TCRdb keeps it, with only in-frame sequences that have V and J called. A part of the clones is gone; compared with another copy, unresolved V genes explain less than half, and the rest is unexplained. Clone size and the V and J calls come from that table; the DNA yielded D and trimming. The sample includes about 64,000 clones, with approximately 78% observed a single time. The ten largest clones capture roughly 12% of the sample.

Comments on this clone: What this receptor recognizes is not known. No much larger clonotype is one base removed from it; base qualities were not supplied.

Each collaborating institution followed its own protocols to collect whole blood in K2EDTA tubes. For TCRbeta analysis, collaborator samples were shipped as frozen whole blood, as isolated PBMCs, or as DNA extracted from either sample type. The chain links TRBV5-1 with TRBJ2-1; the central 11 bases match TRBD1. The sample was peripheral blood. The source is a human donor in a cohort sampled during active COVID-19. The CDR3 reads CASSLTPGTGGNEQFF. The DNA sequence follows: TGCGCCAGCAGCTTGACCCCCGGGACAGGGGGCAATGAGCAGTTCTTC.